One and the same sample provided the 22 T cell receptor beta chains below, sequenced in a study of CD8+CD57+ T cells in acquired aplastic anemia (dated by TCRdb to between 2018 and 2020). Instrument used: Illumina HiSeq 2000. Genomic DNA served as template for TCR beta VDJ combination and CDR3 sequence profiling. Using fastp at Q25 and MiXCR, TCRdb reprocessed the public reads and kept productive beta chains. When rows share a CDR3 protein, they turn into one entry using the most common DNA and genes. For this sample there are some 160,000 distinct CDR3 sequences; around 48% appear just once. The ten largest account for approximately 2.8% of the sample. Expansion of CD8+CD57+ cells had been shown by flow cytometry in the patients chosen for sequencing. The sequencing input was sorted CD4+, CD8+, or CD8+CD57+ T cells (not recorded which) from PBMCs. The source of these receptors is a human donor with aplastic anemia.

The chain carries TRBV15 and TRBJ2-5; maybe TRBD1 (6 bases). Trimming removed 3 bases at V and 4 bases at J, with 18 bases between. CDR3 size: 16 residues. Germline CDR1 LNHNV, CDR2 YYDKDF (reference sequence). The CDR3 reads CATSSLLQGERETQYF. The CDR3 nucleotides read TGTGCCACCAGCAGTCTCCTACAGGGCGAGAGAGAGACCCAGTACTTC.

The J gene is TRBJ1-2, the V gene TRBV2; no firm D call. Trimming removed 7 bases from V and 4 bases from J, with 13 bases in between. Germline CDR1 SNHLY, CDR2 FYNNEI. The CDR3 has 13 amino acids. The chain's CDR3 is CASTLGPSYGYTF. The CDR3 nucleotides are TGTGCCAGCACCCTGGGCCCGAGCTATGGCTACACCTTC.

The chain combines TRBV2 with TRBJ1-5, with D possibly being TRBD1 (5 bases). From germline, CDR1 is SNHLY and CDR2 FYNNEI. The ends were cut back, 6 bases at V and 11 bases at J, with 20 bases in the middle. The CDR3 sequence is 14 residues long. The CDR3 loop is CASRGTAHQETQHF. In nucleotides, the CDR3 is TGTGCCAGCAGGGGGACCGCCCACCAAGAGACCCAGCATTTT.

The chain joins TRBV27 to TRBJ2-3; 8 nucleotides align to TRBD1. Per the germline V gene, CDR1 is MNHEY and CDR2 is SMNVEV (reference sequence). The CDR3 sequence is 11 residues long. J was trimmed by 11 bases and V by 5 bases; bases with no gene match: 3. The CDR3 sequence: CASSPGQEQYF. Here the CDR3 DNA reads TGTGCCAGCAGTCCGGGACAGGAGCAGTATTTT.

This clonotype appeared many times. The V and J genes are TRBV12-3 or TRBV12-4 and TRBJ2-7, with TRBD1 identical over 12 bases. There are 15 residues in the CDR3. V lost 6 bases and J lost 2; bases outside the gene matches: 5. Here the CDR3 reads CASRLRDRGPYEQYF. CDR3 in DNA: TGTGCCAGCAGACTCCGGGACAGGGGGCCCTACGAGCAGTACTTC.

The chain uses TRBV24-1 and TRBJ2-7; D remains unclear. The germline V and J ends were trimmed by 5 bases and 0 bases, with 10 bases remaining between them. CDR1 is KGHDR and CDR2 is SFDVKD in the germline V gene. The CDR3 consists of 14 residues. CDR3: CATSAPASSYEQYF. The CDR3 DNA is TGTGCCACCAGTGCCCCGGCCAGCTCCTACGAGCAGTACTTC.

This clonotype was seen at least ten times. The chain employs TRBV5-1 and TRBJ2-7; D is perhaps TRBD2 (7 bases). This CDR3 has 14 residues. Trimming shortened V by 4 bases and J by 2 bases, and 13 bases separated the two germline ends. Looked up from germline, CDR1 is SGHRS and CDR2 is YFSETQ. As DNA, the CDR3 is TGCGCCAGCAGCGTAACAGGGACTACCTACGAGCAGTACTTC. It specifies CASSVTGTTYEQYF. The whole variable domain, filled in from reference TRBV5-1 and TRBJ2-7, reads KAGVTQTPRYLIKTRGQQVTLSCSPISGHRSVSWYQQTPGQGLQFLFEYFSETQRNKGNFPGRFSGRQFSNSRSEMNVSTLELGDSALYLCASSVTGTTYEQYFGPGTRLTVT.

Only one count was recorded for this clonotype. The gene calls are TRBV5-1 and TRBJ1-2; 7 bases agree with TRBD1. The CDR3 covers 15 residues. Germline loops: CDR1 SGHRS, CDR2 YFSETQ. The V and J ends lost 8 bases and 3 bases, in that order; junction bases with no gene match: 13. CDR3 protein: CASSQRTGSYYGYTF. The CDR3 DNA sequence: TGCGCCAGTAGCCAACGGACAGGATCGTACTATGGCTACACCTTC.

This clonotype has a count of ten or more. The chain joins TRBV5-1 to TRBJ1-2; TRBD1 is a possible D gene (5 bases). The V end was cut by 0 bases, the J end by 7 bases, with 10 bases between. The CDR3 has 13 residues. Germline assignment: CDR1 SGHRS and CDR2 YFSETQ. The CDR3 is CASSLEGSGGYTF. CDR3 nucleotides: TGCGCCAGCAGCTTGGAGGGGTCGGGTGGCTACACCTTC.

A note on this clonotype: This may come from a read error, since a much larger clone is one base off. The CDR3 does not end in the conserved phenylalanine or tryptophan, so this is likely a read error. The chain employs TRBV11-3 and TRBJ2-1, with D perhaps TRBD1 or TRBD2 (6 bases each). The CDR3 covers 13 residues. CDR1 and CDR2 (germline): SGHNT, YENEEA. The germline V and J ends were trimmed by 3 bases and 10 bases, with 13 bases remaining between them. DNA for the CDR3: TGTGCCAGCAGCTTCGCCTTAGGGGGGGAGCAGTTCCTC. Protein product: CASSFALGGEQFL.

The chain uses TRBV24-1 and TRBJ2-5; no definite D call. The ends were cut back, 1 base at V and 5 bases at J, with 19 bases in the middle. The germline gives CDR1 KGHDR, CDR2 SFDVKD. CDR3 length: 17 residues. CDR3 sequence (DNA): TGTGCCACCAGTGATTTATTCCCCCATCGGCAGACGGAGACCCAGTACTTC. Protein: CATSDLFPHRQTETQYF.

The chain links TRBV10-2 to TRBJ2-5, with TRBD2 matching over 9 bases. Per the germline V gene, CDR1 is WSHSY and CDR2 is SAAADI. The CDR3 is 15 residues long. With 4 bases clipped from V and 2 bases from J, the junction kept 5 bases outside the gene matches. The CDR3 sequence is CASSVGLAGQETQYF. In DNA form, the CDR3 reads TGCGCCAGCAGTGTAGGGCTAGCGGGACAAGAGACCCAGTACTTC.

The CDR3 DNA reads TGCAGCGCCATGGCGGTCAGTCTCTATGGCTACACCTTC. Protein product: CSAMAVSLYGYTF. The V and J genes are TRBV29-1 and TRBJ1-2; D remains unclear. CDR1 is SQVTM and CDR2 is ANQGSEA in the germline V gene. The CDR3 extends over 13 amino acids. V lost 7 bases and J lost 4, with 16 bases in between.

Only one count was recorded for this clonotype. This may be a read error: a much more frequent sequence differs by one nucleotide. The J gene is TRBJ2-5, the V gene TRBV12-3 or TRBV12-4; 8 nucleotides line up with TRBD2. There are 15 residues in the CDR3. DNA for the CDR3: TGTGCCACCTCACTGGAAGCGGGAGTAGAAGAGGCCCAGTACTTC. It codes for CATSLEAGVEEAQYF.

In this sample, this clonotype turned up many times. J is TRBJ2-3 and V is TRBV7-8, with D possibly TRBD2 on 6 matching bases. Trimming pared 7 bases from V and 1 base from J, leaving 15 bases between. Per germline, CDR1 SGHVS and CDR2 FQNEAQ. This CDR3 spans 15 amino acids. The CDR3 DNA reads TGTGCCAGCACCCTACGCCCGGGAGGCACAGATACGCAGTATTTT. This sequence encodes CASTLRPGGTDTQYF.

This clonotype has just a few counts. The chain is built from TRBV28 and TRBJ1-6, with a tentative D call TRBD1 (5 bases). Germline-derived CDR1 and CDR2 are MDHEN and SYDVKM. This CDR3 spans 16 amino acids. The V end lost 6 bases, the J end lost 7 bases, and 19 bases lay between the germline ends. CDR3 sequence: CASRLSPDSSNSPLHF. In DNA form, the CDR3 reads TGTGCCAGCAGACTCTCTCCTGACAGCTCCAATTCACCCCTCCACTTT.

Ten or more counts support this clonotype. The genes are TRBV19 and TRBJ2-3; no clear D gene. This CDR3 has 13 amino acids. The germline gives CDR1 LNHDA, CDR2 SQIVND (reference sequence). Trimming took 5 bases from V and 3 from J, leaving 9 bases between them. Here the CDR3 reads CASSLEKTDTQYF. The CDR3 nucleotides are TGTGCCAGTAGTTTGGAGAAAACAGATACGCAGTATTTT.

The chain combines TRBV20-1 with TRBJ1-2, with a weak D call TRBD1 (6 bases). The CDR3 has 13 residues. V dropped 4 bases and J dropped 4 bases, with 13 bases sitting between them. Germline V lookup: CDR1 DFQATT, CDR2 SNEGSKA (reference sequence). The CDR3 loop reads CSATPYRAYGYTF. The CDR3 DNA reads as TGCAGTGCTACACCTTACAGGGCCTATGGCTACACCTTC.

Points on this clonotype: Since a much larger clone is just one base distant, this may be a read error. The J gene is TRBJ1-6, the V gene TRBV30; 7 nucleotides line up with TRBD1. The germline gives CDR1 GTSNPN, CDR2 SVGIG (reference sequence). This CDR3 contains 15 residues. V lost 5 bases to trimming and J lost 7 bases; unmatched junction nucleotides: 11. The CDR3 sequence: CAWGPVQGRNSPLHF. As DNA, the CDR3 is TGTGCCTGGGGTCCCGTACAGGGGAGGAATTCACCCCTCCACTTT.

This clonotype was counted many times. This CDR3 is CASSLERFEAFF. The CDR3 nucleotides are TGTGCCAGCAGCTTAGAGCGGTTTGAAGCTTTCTTT. V is TRBV7-9 and J is TRBJ1-1; D remains unclear. With 1 base removed from V and 7 bases from J, the gap between germline ends came to 7 bases. Germline V gives CDR1 SEHNR, CDR2 FQNEAQ (reference sequence). The CDR3 is 12 amino acids.

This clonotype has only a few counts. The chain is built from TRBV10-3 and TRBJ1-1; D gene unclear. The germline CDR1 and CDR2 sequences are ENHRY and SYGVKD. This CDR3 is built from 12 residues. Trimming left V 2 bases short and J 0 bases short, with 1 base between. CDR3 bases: TGTGCCATCAGTGAGCTGAACACTGAAGCTTTCTTT. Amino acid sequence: CAISELNTEAFF.

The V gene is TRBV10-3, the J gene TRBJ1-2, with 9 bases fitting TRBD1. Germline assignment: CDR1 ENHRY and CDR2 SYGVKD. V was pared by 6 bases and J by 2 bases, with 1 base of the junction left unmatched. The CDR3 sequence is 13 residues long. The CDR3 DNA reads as TGTGCCATCAGGACAGGGGGGAACTATGGCTACACCTTC. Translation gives CAIRTGGNYGYTF.